The clone carrying this TCR beta chain was observed at least ten times. From germline, CDR1 is MDHEN and CDR2 SYDVKM. J gave up 2 bases and V 10 bases, and 7 bases lay outside the gene matches. This CDR3 has 14 residues. Using a J-beta primer mix together with a sample-barcoded 5' primer, a second PCR was run for about 6 to 11 cycles. TCRdb ran MiXCR on the 5' RACE reads and lists one entry per CDR3 protein. The data show 790,000 or so distinct CDR3 sequences, 35% to 60% seen once. The data were taken from a study of blood T cells in healthy people across ages. The TCR originated in an older man in good health. The chain is built from TRBV28 and TRBJ2-1; 8 bases are a match to TRBD2. The sequenced material came from blood. The CDR3 loop reads CATRGTRAYNEQFF. The DNA for the CDR3 is TGTGCCACCCGCGGGACTAGGGCCTACAATGAGCAGTTCTTC.